This T cell receptor (beta chain) was sequenced for a study of blood T cell repertoires in COVID-19 (dated by TCRdb to 2018 to 2020). For the study in its entirety: Samples from collaborators originated in the United States, Italy and Spain and spanned both the acute and convalescent phases of COVID-19. The material from the prospective study consisted of cDNA or gDNA derived from T cells, B-cell-depleted T cells, or PBMCs. Deeply sampled blood TCRbeta repertoires from subjects exposed to, actively infected with, or recovered from COVID-19 were included in the dataset. The repertoires were released in a freely available public database intended as a resource for research on the immune response to SARS-CoV-2. Samples came from the ongoing ImmuneRACE study (first 160 participants) plus 1,254 subjects from 6 global collaborators. Sample metadata almost always included a de-identified subject ID, COVID-19 status, age in years and sex. HLA class I and class II types, where available, came from metadata supplied by the sample provider rather than from assay-based typing.

This clone was observed once. No antigen is known for it. Per-base quality was not reported, and no clone a single base away is much larger than it. TCRbeta CDR3 regions were amplified from genomic DNA by means of the immunoSEQ Assay, a bias-controlled multiplex PCR. In the original analysis: Nucleated cell counts per sample were estimated from amplification of reference gene primers within the assay. To quantify the absolute abundance of each unique TCRbeta CDR3 rearrangement, sequence reads were collapsed and filtered. For each sample, productive Simpson clonality was calculated as the square root of Simpson's diversity index across productive rearrangements. The source is immuneACCESS, and TCRdb retained only in-frame sequences with V and J called. Part of the clones is not carried over; for the studies checked, unresolved V genes explain less than half of this, and the remainder is unexplained. D and trimming come from the DNA, and the V and J calls and clone size come from that table. This sample is represented by roughly 92,000 clones; 86% of them were singletons. The ten largest clones capture around a tenth of the sample.

The CDR3 runs 15 residues from the cysteine to the phenylalanine. Kept here is only the CDR3 DNA, which spans 45 bases and is read in frame from base 1. The germline V gene provides CDR1 LGHNT and CDR2 FRNRAP. V is pruned by 6 bases and J by 8 bases, leaving 7 bases of the junction without a gene match. On the study overall, not on this receptor specifically: The amount of clinical and demographic metadata varied by source and participant and was provided uncurated.

Collaborating institutions collected whole blood in K2EDTA tubes following their own protocols. For TCRbeta analysis, collaborators shipped samples in one of three forms: frozen whole blood, isolated PBMCs, or DNA extracted from either of those sample types. This sequence originates from a man aged 50 to 59 with acute or convalescent COVID-19. Specimen: peripheral blood. The chain employs TRBV12-5 and TRBJ2-1; a stretch of 13 junction bases matches TRBD2. The CDR3 reads as follows: CASGIGTSGTDEQFF. The nucleotide sequence reads as follows: TGTGCTAGTGGAATTGGGACTAGCGGGACCGATGAGCAGTTCTTC.